This T cell receptor beta chain was identified in a study of blood T cell repertoires in COVID-19. Study-wide background: PBMCs, B-cell-depleted T cells, or T cells provided the cDNA or gDNA that made up the material.

Individuals aged about 18 to 100 years were recruited from 24 US areas. Contact with a PCR-confirmed or clinician-diagnosed COVID-19 case occurred within 2 weeks of entry. In the authors' methods: Estimation of nucleated cell counts relied on the amplification of reference gene primers. Data came from immunoSEQ multiplex PCR; TCRdb stores just in-frame clones and leaves some out. V and J calls and clone size come straight from that table; D and trimming were deduced from the DNA. The data contain hundreds of thousands of clones, 70% to 90% of them singletons. Per the germline V gene, CDR1 is SGHRS and CDR2 is YFSETQ. The CDR3 spans 16 residues. The J segment lost 0 bases and the V segment lost 4 bases, leaving 8 bases of the junction unmatched.

Source material: PBMCs or T cells enriched from blood (not recorded which). The clonotype comes from a woman in her late teens or twenties who had been exposed to COVID-19. This sequence joins TRBV5-1 and TRBJ2-5; 8 nucleotides match TRBD1. The DNA for the CDR3 is TGCGCCAGCAGCCTCGGACAGGGATGGTACCAAGAGACCCAGTACTTC. Protein sequence: CASSLGQGWYQETQYF.